These 17 T cell receptor beta chains were all obtained from the same sample, sequenced in a study of T cell responses to AZD1222 COVID-19 vaccine. Sequenced by immunoSEQ multiplex PCR; TCRdb stores in-frame clones only, minus some. The data show around 78,000 clones, about nine tenths seen once. The specimen was peripheral blood, collected on day 0 of AZD1222 vaccination. These receptors originate from an adult in good health.

A single count supports this clone. This chain uses TRBV29-1 with TRBJ2-1, with 7 positions matching TRBD2. V gave up 0 bases and J gave up 0 bases; unmatched junction bases: 14. CDR1 is SQVTM and CDR2 is ANQGSEA in the germline V gene. The CDR3 is 19 residues long. This CDR3 reads CSVEEFRVGLGSSYNEQFF. CDR3 sequence (DNA): TGCAGCGTTGAAGAATTCAGGGTCGGACTAGGGAGCTCCTACAATGAGCAGTTCTTC.

This clone has only a few counts. V is TRBV7-9 and J is TRBJ2-3; TRBD1 matches 8 bases. This CDR3 is 12 amino acids long. Per germline, CDR1 SEHNR and CDR2 FQNEAQ (reference sequence). Losses at the gene ends were 5 bases for V and 11 bases for J; bases not matched to a gene: 6. The CDR3 DNA is TGTGCCAGCAGCCCGGGACAGGAACGGCAGTATTTT. This sequence encodes CASSPGQERQYF. The full variable domain, completed using reference TRBV7-9 and TRBJ2-3, is DTGVSQNPRHKITKRGQNVTFRCDPISEHNRLYWYRQTLGQGPEFLTYFQNEAQLEKSRLLSDRFSAERPKGSFSTLEIQRTEQGDSAMYLCASSPGQERQYFGPGTRLTVL.

This clone showed up just once. The chain links TRBV12-3 or TRBV12-4 to TRBJ1-1; D unresolved. The CDR3 is 13 residues long. V dropped 3 bases and J dropped 2 bases, with 7 bases sitting between them. This CDR3 is CASSFRQNTEAFF. The CDR3 DNA reads as TGTGCCAGCAGTTTCAGGCAAAACACTGAAGCTTTCTTT.

The chain recombines TRBV19 with TRBJ2-5; D is perhaps TRBD2 (6 bases). The CDR3 loop spans 15 amino acids. CDR1 is LNHDA, CDR2 SQIVND, per germline (reference sequence). V was clipped by 5 bases and J by 4 bases, with 17 bases between them. DNA for the CDR3: TGTGCCAGTAGTCCGTCGACTAGTCGAGGAGAGACCCAGTACTTC. Translated, it gives CASSPSTSRGETQYF.

The chain employs TRBV2 and TRBJ2-7; D gene uncertain. Germline CDR1 is SNHLY and CDR2 is FYNNEI. Trimming took 7 bases from V and 0 from J, leaving 16 bases between them. This CDR3 has 15 amino acids. Here the CDR3 reads CASITANQNSYEQYF. Written as DNA, the CDR3 is TGTGCCAGCATTACAGCAAATCAAAACTCCTACGAGCAGTACTTC.

This chain connects TRBV7-3 to TRBJ2-7; TRBD1 matches 7 bases. The CDR3 covers 12 residues. Germline trimming cut 5 bases from V and 6 bases from J; bases unmatched to any gene: 4. The V gene's germline CDR1 is SGHTA and CDR2 FQGTGA. In nucleotides, the CDR3 is TGTGCCAGCAGCGTTCCAGGGGGCGAGCAGTACTTC. It codes for CASSVPGGEQYF.

This clone was seen a handful of times. The V call is TRBV2, the J call TRBJ2-7; 12 bases are a match to TRBD2. CDR3 length equals 13 residues. Germline CDR1 is SNHLY and CDR2 is FYNNEI. V lost 7 bases to trimming and J lost 7 bases; unmatched junction nucleotides: 5. The CDR3: CASMTSGSREQYF. In DNA, the CDR3 is TGTGCCAGCATGACTAGCGGGAGCAGGGAGCAGTACTTC.

This chain connects TRBV11-2 to TRBJ2-7; D is perhaps TRBD1 or TRBD2 (5 bases each). CDR1 and CDR2 from the germline V gene are SGHAT and FQNNGV. The CDR3 spans 17 residues. Deletions cut 1 base from V and 4 bases from J, with 20 bases between. CDR3 sequence reads: CASSLVFSGPGTYEQYF. Written as DNA, the CDR3 is TGTGCCAGCAGCTTAGTATTTTCGGGACCGGGCACGTACGAGCAGTACTTC. The variable domain in full, completed from reference TRBV11-2 and TRBJ2-7, reads EAGVAQSPRYKIIEKRQSVAFWCNPISGHATLYWYQQILGQGPKLLIQFQNNGVVDDSQLPKDRFSAERLKGVDSTLKIQPAKLEDSAVYLCASSLVFSGPGTYEQYFGPGTRLTVT.

As for this clone: One end of the junction does not line up with germline, which may come from a read error. The chain employs TRBV7-2 and TRBJ2-7, with D possibly being TRBD1 (7 bases). Germline V lookup: CDR1 SGHTA, CDR2 FQGNSA. The CDR3 runs 14 residues. In nucleotides, the CDR3 is TGTGCCAGCACCTTACTTGGACAGGCGGGGGAGCAGTACTTC. Protein: CASTLLGQAGEQYF.

The chain carries TRBV19 and TRBJ1-5; D is ambiguous. V lost 2 bases, J lost 1 base, and 9 bases lay in between. There are 15 residues in the CDR3. Germline V gene data show CDR1 as LNHDA and CDR2 as SQIVND (reference sequence). This CDR3 reads CASSILEPSNQPQHF. CDR3 nucleotides: TGTGCCAGTAGTATATTAGAACCGAGCAATCAGCCCCAGCATTTT.

The CDR3 DNA sequence: TGTGCCAGCAGCTTGGAACGGACAGGGATTGGTGGCTACACCTTC. Protein sequence: CASSLERTGIGGYTF. The chain joins TRBV5-4 to TRBJ1-2, with 8 bases that match TRBD1. The germline gives CDR1 SGHNT, CDR2 YYREEE (reference sequence). V lost 0 bases, J lost 7 bases, and 8 bases stayed unmatched. The CDR3 has 15 residues.

This clone appeared a single time. The V gene is TRBV3-1 (or the pseudogene TRBV3-2), the J gene TRBJ2-1, with 11 bases matching TRBD2. The germline V gene has CDR1 LGHDT and CDR2 YNNKEL (reference sequence). After removal of 0 bases from V and 3 bases from J, the junction contained 7 bases not matched to a gene. The CDR3 sequence is 18 residues long. CDR3 sequence: CASSQDQLAGGDYNEQFF. The CDR3 coding sequence is TGTGCCAGCAGCCAAGACCAGCTAGCGGGAGGAGACTACAATGAGCAGTTCTTC.

CDR3 residues: CASKTSGRETQYF. CDR3 bases: TGCGCCAGCAAGACTAGCGGGAGAGAGACCCAGTACTTC. The chain joins TRBV10-2 to TRBJ2-5; TRBD2 agrees at 12 bases. Unmatched junction bases numbered 1, after V lost 7 bases and J lost 4 bases. This CDR3 region has 13 residues. From germline, CDR1 is WSHSY and CDR2 SAAADI.

The gene calls are TRBV19 and TRBJ1-2, with 9 bases fitting TRBD1. With 0 bases clipped from V and 4 bases from J, the junction kept 3 bases outside the gene matches. This CDR3 is 15 amino acids long. Germline CDR1 LNHDA, CDR2 SQIVND (reference sequence). DNA of the CDR3: TGTGCCAGTAGTATAGAGGGGACAGGGACCTATGGCTACACCTTC. This encodes CASSIEGTGTYGYTF.

The chain combines TRBV7-2 with TRBJ1-1; D gene ambiguous. The germline V gene encodes CDR1 SGHTA and CDR2 FQGNSA. V lost 3 bases and J 6 bases, leaving 14 bases between the germline ends. The CDR3 consists of 14 residues. The chain's CDR3 is CASSLGGGVPEAFF. For the CDR3, the DNA is TGTGCCAGCAGCTTGGGAGGAGGAGTCCCTGAAGCTTTCTTT.

The chain joins TRBV4-3 to TRBJ2-1; 13 nucleotides align to TRBD2. The CDR3 is 15 amino acids. From germline, CDR1 is LGHNA and CDR2 YSLEER. V was clipped by 2 bases and J by 9 bases; unmatched bases: 4. The CDR3 sequence: CASSQRTSGRGEQFF. For the CDR3, the DNA is TGCGCCAGCAGCCAAAGGACTAGCGGGAGAGGTGAGCAGTTCTTC.

This chain links TRBV7-2 with TRBJ2-2, with D possibly being TRBD2 (6 bases). CDR1 and CDR2 (germline): SGHTA, FQGNSA. V was clipped by 5 bases and J by 1 base, with 14 bases between them. The CDR3 has 16 amino acids. The CDR3 protein is CASSISGTGNTGELFF. The CDR3 region has the DNA TGTGCCAGCAGCATCTCGGGGACTGGGAACACCGGGGAGCTGTTTTTT.